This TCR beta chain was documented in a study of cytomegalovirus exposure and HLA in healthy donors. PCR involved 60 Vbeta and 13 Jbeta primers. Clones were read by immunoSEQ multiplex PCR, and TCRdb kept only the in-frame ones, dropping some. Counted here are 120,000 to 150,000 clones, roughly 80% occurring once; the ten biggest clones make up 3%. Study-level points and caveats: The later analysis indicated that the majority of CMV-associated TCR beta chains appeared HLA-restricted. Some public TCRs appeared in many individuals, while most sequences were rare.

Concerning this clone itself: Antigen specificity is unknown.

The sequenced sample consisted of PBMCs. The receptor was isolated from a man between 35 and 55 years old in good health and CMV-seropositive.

This CDR3 is CASALAPTTGGYGYTF. The CDR3 DNA reads as TGTGCCAGTGCCCTTGCCCCCACTACGGGGGGCTATGGCTACACCTTC. The rearrangement uses TRBV19 and TRBJ1-2; D is perhaps TRBD1 (5 bases). The germline CDR1 and CDR2 sequences are LNHDA and SQIVND (reference sequence). The CDR3 consists of 16 residues. Trimming pared 8 bases from V and 4 bases from J, leaving 23 bases between. Variable domain in full (rest from reference TRBV19 and TRBJ1-2): DGGITQSPKYLFRKEGQNVTLSCEQNLNHDAMYWYRQDPGQGLRLIYYSQIVNDFQKGDIAEGYSVSREKKESFPLTVTSAQKNPTAFYLCASALAPTTGGYGYTFGSGTRLTVV.